This entry describes one T cell receptor (beta chain). A read error may account for a junction end that differs from germline. Germline V gene lookup returns CDR1 SEHNR and CDR2 FQNEAQ (reference sequence). This CDR3 is 17 amino acids long. The sample belongs to a study of T cells in Graves' hyperthyroidism and ophthalmopathy. From RNA transcripts, TCR beta CDR3 regions were amplified. Initially, a first-round RT-PCR of the TCR CDR3 employed the HTBI primer set. A single record per CDR3 protein comes from TCRdb applying MiXCR to the multiplex PCR reads. The sample yields 150,000 or so distinct CDR3 sequences, roughly a fifth seen once.

The chain is built from TRBV7-9 and TRBJ2-3, with D uncertain. The sequence was collected from a woman aged 45-60 years with Graves' hyperthyroidism that later progressed to Graves' ophthalmopathy. Sequencing was carried out using blood. The CDR3 region is CASSQLTDGPHTDTQYF. As DNA, the CDR3 is TGCGCCAGCAGCCAGCTGACGGACGGACCTCACACAGATACGCAGTATTTT.